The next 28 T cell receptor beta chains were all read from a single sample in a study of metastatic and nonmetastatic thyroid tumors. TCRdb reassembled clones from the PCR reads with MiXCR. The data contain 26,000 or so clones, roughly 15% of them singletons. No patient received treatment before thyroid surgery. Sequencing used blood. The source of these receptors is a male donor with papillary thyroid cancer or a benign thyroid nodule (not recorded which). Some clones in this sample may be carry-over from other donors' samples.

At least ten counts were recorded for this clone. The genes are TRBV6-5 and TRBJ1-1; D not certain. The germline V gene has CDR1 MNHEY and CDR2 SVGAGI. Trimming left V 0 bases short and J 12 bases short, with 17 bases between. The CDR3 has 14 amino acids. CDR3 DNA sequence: TGTGCCAGCAGTTACTCGACCAGTAGCCTCCCCACTTTCTTT. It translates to CASSYSTSSLPTFF.

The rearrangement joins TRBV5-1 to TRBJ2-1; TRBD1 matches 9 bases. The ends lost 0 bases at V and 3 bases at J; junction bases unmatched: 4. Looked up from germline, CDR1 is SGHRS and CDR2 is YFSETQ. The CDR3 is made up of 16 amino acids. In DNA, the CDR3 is TGCGCCAGCAGCTTGGACAGGGGGCAGGTCTACAATGAGCAGTTCTTC. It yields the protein CASSLDRGQVYNEQFF.

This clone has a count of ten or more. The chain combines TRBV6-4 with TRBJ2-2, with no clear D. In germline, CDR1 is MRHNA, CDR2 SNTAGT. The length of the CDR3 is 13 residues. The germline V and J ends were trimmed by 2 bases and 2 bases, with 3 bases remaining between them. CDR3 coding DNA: TGTGCCAGCAGTGACGTAAACACCGGGGAGCTGTTTTTT. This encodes CASSDVNTGELFF.

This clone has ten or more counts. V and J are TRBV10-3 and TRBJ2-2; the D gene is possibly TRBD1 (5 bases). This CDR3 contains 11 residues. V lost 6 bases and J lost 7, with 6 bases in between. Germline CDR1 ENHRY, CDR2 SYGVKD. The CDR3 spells CAIRTVGELFF. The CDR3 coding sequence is TGTGCCATCAGGACAGTCGGGGAGCTGTTTTTT.

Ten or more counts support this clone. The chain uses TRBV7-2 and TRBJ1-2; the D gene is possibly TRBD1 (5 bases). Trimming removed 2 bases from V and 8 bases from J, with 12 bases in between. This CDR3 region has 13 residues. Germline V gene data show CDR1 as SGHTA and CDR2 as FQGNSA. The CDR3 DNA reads TGTGCCAGCAGCTTAAGAGGGGTTGACGGCTACACCTTC. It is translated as CASSLRGVDGYTF. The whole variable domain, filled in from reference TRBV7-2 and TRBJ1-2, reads GAGVSQSPSNKVTEKGKDVELRCDPISGHTALYWYRQSLGQGLEFLIYFQGNSAPDKSGLPSDRFSAERTGGSVSTLTIQRTQQEDSAVYLCASSLRGVDGYTFGSGTRLTVV.

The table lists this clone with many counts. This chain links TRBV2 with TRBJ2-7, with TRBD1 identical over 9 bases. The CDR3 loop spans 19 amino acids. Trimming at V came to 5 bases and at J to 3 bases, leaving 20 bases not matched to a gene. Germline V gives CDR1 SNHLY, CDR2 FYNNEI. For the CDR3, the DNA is TGTGCCAGCAGTTTTGGGACAGGGTGGCGGGAGACGAGGTTCTACGAGCAGTACTTC. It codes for CASSFGTGWRETRFYEQYF.

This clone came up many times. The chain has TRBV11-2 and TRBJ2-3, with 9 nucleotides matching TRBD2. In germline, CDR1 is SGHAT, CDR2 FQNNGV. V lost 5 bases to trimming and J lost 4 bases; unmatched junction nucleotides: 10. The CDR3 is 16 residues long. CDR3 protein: CASSPQAGGSADTQYF. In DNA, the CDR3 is TGTGCCAGCAGCCCTCAAGCGGGAGGCTCTGCAGATACGCAGTATTTT.

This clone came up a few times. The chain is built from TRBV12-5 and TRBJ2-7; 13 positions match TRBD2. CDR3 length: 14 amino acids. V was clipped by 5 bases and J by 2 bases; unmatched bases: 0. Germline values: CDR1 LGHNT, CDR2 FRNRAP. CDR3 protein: CASGGTSGTYEQYF. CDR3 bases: TGTGCTAGTGGTGGGACTAGCGGGACCTACGAGCAGTACTTC.

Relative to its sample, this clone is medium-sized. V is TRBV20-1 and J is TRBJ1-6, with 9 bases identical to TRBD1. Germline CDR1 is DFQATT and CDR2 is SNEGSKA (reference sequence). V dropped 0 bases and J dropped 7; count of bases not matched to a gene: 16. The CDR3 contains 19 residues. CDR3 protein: CSARDLGTGSHPTNSPLHF. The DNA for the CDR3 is TGCAGTGCTAGAGATCTGGGGACAGGGAGTCACCCTACGAATTCACCCCTCCACTTT.

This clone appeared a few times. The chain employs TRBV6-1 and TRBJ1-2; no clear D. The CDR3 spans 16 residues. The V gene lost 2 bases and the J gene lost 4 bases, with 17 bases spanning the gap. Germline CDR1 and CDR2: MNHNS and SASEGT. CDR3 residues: CASSERSGLTLYGYTF. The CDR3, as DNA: TGTGCCAGCAGTGAACGTTCAGGCCTTACCCTCTATGGCTACACCTTC.

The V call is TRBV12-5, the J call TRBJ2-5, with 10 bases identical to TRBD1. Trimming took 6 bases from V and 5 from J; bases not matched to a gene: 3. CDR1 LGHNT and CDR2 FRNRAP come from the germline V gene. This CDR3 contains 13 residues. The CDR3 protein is CASGRDRGETQYF. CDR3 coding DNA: TGTGCTAGTGGCCGGGACAGGGGTGAGACCCAGTACTTC.

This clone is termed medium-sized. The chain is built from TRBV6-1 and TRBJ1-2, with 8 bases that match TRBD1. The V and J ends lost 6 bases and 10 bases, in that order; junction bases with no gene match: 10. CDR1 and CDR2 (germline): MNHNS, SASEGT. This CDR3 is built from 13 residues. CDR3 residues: CASSPPGGNDYTF. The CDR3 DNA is TGTGCCAGCAGCCCCCCAGGGGGCAATGACTACACCTTC.

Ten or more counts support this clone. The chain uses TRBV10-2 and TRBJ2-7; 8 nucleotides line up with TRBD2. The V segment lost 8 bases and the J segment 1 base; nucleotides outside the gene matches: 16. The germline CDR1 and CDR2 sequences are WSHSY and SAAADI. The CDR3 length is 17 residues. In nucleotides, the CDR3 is TGCGCCAGCCTTTCTCGGGAGGGCGGACCGCTGTCCTACGAGCAGTACTTC. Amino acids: CASLSREGGPLSYEQYF.

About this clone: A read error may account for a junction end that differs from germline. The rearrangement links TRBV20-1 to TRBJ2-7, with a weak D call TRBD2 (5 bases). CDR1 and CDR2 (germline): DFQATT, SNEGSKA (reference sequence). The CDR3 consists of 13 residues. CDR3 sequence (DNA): TGCAGTGTCCCACTTACCAGCGGCTACGATCAGTACTTC. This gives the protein CSVPLTSGYDQYF.

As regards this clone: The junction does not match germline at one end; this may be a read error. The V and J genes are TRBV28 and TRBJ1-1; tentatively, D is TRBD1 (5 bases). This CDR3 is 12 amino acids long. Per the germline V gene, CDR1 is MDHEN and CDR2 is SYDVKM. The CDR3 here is CATSTGGTEAFF. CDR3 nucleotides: TGTGCCACCAGTACAGGTGGCACTGAAGCTTTCTTT. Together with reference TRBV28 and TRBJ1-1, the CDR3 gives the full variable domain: DVKVTQSSRYLVKRTGEKVFLECVQDMDHENMFWYRQDPGLGLRLIYFSYDVKMKEKGDIPEGYSVSREKKERFSLILESASTNQTSMYLCATSTGGTEAFFGQGTRLTVV.

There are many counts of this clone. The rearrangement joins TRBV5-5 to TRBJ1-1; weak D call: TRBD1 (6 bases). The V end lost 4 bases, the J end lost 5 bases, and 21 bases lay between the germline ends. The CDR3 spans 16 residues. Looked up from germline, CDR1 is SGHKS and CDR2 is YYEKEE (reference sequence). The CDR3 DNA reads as TGTGCCAGCAGCGAGGATCAGGGGCGCGCGTGGACTGAAGCTTTCTTT. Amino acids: CASSEDQGRAWTEAFF.

CDR3 residues: CSAISGTLNNEQFF. The DNA of the CDR3 is TGCAGTGCTATTAGCGGGACTCTCAACAATGAGCAGTTCTTC. The V gene is TRBV20-1, the J gene TRBJ2-1, with 8 bases fitting TRBD2. The CDR3 spans 14 residues. The V and J ends lost 4 bases and 5 bases, in that order; junction bases with no gene match: 7. Germline CDR1 reads DFQATT; CDR2 reads SNEGSKA (reference sequence).

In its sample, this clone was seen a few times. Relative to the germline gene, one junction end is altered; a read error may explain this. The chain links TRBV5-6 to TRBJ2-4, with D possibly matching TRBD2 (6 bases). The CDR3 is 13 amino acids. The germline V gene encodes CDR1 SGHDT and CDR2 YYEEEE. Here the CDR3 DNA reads TGTGCCGGCAGCTACCGGGACTTAAACATTCAGTACTTC. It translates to CAGSYRDLNIQYF.

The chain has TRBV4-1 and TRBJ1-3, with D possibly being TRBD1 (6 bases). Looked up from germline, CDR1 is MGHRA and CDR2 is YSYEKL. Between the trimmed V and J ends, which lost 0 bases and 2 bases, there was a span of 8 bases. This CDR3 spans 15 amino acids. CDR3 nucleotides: TGCGCCAGCAGCCAAGAAGGACAGCCTGGAAACACCATATATTTT. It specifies CASSQEGQPGNTIYF.

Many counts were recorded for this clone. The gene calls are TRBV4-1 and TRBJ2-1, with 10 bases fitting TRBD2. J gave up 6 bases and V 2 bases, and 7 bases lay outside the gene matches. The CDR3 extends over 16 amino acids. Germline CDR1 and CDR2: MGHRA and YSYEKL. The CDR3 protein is CASSQPTSGISNEQFF. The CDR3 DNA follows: TGCGCCAGCAGCCAACCTACTAGCGGGATTAGCAATGAGCAGTTCTTC.

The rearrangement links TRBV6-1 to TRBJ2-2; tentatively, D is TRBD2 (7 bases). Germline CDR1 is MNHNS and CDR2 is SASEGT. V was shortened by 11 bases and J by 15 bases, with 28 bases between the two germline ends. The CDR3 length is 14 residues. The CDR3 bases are TGTGCCTGCCGTGTAGGGCTCGGGAGAGGGGGGGTGTTTTTT. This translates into CACRVGLGRGGVFF.

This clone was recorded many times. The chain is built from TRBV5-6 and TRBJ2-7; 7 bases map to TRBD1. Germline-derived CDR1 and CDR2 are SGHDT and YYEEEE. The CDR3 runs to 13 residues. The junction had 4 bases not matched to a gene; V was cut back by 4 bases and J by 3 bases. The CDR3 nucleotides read TGTGCCAGCAGCCACCGGGACAGCTACGAGCAGTACTTC. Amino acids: CASSHRDSYEQYF.

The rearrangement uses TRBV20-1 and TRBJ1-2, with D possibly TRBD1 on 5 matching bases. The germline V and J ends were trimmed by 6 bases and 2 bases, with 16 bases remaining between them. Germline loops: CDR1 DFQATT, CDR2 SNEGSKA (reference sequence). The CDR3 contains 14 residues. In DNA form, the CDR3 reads TGCAGTGCCAAGAGGGGACTCCTAAACTATGGCTACACCTTC. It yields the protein CSAKRGLLNYGYTF.

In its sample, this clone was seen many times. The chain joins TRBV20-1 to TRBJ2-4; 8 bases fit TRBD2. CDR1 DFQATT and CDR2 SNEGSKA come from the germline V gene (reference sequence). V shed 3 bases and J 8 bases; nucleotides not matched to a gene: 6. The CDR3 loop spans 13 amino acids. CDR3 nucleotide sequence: TGCAGTGCTAGTCTCAGCGGGAGAGACATTCAGTACTTC. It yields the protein CSASLSGRDIQYF.

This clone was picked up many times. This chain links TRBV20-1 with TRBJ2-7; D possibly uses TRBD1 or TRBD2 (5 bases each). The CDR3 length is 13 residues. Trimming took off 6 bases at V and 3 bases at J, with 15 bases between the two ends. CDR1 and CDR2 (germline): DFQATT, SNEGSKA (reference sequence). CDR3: CSANGAKDYEQYF. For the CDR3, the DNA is TGCAGTGCGAACGGGGCGAAAGACTACGAGCAGTACTTC.

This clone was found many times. CDR3 sequence reads: CASIGTYSYEQYF. The CDR3 bases are TGTGCCAGCATTGGGACATATTCCTACGAGCAGTACTTC. The chain carries TRBV28 and TRBJ2-7; tentative D call: TRBD1 (6 bases). V lost 7 bases and J lost 1, with 11 bases in between. CDR1 and CDR2 (germline): MDHEN, SYDVKM. This CDR3 comprises 13 residues.

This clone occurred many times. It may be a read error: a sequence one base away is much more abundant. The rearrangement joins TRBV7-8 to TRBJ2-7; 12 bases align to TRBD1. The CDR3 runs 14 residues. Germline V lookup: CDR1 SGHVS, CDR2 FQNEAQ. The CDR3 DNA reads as TGTGCCAGCAGCTCGGGGACAGGGGGCAACGAGCAGTGCTTC. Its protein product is CASSSGTGGNEQCF. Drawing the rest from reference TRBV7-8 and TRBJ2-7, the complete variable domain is GAGVSQSPRYKVAKRGQDVALRCDPISGHVSLFWYQQALGQGPEFLTYFQNEAQLDKSGLPSDRFFAERPEGSVSTLKIQRTQQEDSAVYLCASSSGTGGNEQCFGPGTRLTVT.

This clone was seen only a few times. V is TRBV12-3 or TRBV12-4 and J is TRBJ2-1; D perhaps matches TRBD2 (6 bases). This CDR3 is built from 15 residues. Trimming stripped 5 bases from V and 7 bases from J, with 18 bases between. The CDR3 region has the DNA TGTGCCAGCAGTCGAGAGGGACTGGCTCGGAATGAGCAGTTCTTC. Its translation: CASSREGLARNEQFF.